Listed here are 13 T cell receptor beta chains from one sample, sequenced in a study of T-cell reconstitution after alpha-beta-depleted transplantation in children. Unique molecular identifiers were used to barcode this TCRbeta library. TCRdb reprocessed the PCR reads with MiXCR, giving one entry per CDR3 protein. The sample includes more than 400,000 distinct CDR3 sequences, about 10% seen only once; the top ten take about 14%. The sequencing here drew on PBMCs, mostly from graft donor cells, taken 180 days after TCRalphabeta/CD19-depleted stem cell transplant. The receptors were sampled from a female patient aged 2-9 years who had a stem cell transplant for aplastic anemia, so the T cells may come from the graft donor.

In this sample, this clonotype turned up a few times. V gene TRBV10-3 combines with J gene TRBJ1-6; the match to TRBD1 covers 9 bases. Germline V gene lookup returns CDR1 ENHRY and CDR2 SYGVKD. J lost 5 bases, V lost 6 bases, and 5 bases had no gene match. The CDR3 sequence is 15 residues long. The CDR3 coding sequence is TGTGCCATCAGGGGACAGGGTGCGGATAATTCACCCCTCCACTTT. It codes for CAIRGQGADNSPLHF.

V gene TRBV28 combines with J gene TRBJ2-3; 10 positions agree with TRBD2. V trimming: 1 base; J trimming: 4 bases; junction bases outside the gene matches: 8. Per the germline V gene, CDR1 is MDHEN and CDR2 is SYDVKM. This CDR3 spans 17 amino acids. In DNA form, the CDR3 reads TGTGCCAGCAGTTTATTGCCTAGCGGGAGTGGGGCAGATACGCAGTATTTT. Residues: CASSLLPSGSGADTQYF.

There are a few counts of this clonotype. V is TRBV7-6 and J is TRBJ2-1; D unresolved. V was trimmed by 5 bases and J by 6 bases, leaving 14 bases between them. The germline CDR1 and CDR2 sequences are SGHVS and FNYEAQ. The CDR3 is 14 amino acids. CDR3 sequence: CASSATSRGNEQFF. For the CDR3, the DNA is TGTGCCAGCAGCGCAACAAGTAGAGGCAATGAGCAGTTCTTC.

This clonotype was counted a few times. The gene calls are TRBV12-3 or TRBV12-4 and TRBJ2-7, with D perhaps being TRBD1 or TRBD2 (5 bases each). This CDR3 region has 13 residues. In DNA form, the CDR3 reads TGTGCCACCAGTACGGGGCTTGCGGAGGAGCAGTACGTC. Encoded protein: CATSTGLAEEQYV.

This clonotype was detected only a few times. In nucleotides, the CDR3 is TGTGCCAGCAGCCCCCCCCCGTGGGAGCAGTACGTC. Translating it yields CASSPPPWEQYV. The chain joins TRBV11-2 to TRBJ2-7, with D hard to call. The CDR3 totals 12 residues. Per germline, CDR1 SGHAT and CDR2 FQNNGV. Trimming left V 5 bases short and J 7 bases short, with 12 bases between.

This clonotype was seen a few times. This rearrangement joins TRBV28 to TRBJ2-3; D remains unclear. Between the trimmed V and J ends, which lost 10 bases and 2 bases, there was a span of 4 bases. In germline, CDR1 is MDHEN, CDR2 SYDVKM. This CDR3 is built from 10 residues. For the CDR3, the DNA is TGTGCCACCTCCACAGATACGCAGTATTTT. As protein: CATSTDTQYF.

There are a few counts of this clonotype. V usage is TRBV4-2 and J usage is TRBJ2-3; D is possibly TRBD2 (6 bases). Trimming left V 0 bases short and J 6 bases short, with 13 bases between. Germline V gene data show CDR1 as LGHNA and CDR2 as YNFKEQ. The CDR3 loop spans 15 amino acids. DNA of the CDR3: TGTGCCAGCAGCCAAGATCGGGCAAGCGGGGATACGCAGTATTTT. It specifies CASSQDRASGDTQYF.

The J gene is TRBJ2-7, the V gene TRBV12-3 or TRBV12-4, with 10 bases lining up with TRBD2. Trimming removed 6 bases from V and 6 bases from J; junction bases left unmatched: 11. The CDR3 runs to 15 residues. The CDR3 coding sequence is TGTGCCAGCAGCGAAAGCGGGAGGGCCGGTAGCGAGCAGTACGTC. The encoded protein is CASSESGRAGSEQYV.

This clonotype occurred a few times. The V call is TRBV5-6, the J call TRBJ2-2, with 12 bases aligning to TRBD2. J lost 4 bases, V lost 1 base, and 8 bases had no gene match. From germline, CDR1 is SGHDT and CDR2 YYEEEE. CDR3 length: 18 residues. The CDR3: CASSLKGLAGLTTGELFF. As DNA, the CDR3 is TGTGCCAGCAGCTTGAAGGGACTAGCGGGTTTAACCACCGGGGAGCTGTTTTTT.

The rearrangement links TRBV6-2 or TRBV6-3 to TRBJ2-4; D is unclear. V was shortened by 6 bases and J by 0 bases, with 15 bases between the two germline ends. The CDR3 spans 16 residues. Germline V gene data show CDR1 as MNHEY and CDR2 as SVGEGT. CDR3 sequence (DNA): TGTGCCAGCAGCTATAGTTCCGATGTAGCCAAAAACATTCAGTACTTC. Translating it yields CASSYSSDVAKNIQYF.

This clonotype has at least ten counts. The J gene is TRBJ2-3, the V gene TRBV4-2, with unresolved D. The CDR3 is 12 residues long. The germline V gene has CDR1 LGHNA and CDR2 YNFKEQ. Trimming took 0 bases from V and 6 from J, leaving 4 bases between them. CDR3 loop: CASSQDRDTQYF. For the CDR3, the DNA is TGTGCCAGCAGCCAAGACCGGGATACGCAGTATTTT.

The chain links TRBV28 to TRBJ2-7; 7 nucleotides line up with TRBD1. Germline V CDR1 and CDR2: MDHEN, SYDVKM. V shed 5 bases and J 5 bases; nucleotides not matched to a gene: 9. The CDR3 covers 14 residues. CDR3 sequence reads: CASSPPLTGNEQYF. DNA for the CDR3: TGTGCCAGCAGTCCCCCCCTGACAGGGAACGAGCAGTACTTC.

The V gene is TRBV29-1, the J gene TRBJ1-1; 9 bases map to TRBD1. With V trimmed by 3 bases and J by 1 base, 3 bases remained unmatched. The germline V gene has CDR1 SQVTM and CDR2 ANQGSEA. The CDR3 is made up of 14 amino acids. The CDR3 region has the DNA TGCAGCGTTGAGGGGACAGGGTCGAACACTGAAGCTTTCTTT. Its translation: CSVEGTGSNTEAFF.